This paragraph covers one TCR beta chain sequence. Its antigen is still unknown. It has no much larger one-base neighbor in the sample; base qualities were not kept. CDR3 length: 13 amino acids, cysteine to phenylalanine. Only the CDR3 DNA stays, 39 bases, in frame from base 1. Trimming at the junction amounts to 2 bases on V and 4 bases on J, and the germline ends lie 6 bases apart. For CDR1 and CDR2, the germline V gene lists SNHLY and FYNNEI. The library was produced with the immunoSEQ multiplex PCR assay. For TCR sequencing, RNA was extracted from every sample and reverse transcribed into cDNA to serve as template. First-strand cDNA was synthesized using SuperScript III with a 2:1 mix of oligo-dT and random hexamers. A synthetic immune receptor repertoire was used to measure amplification bias, and any remaining bias was corrected computationally. As for the authors' bioinformatics: After raw reads were preprocessed to remove errors, the CDR3 was defined following IMGT conventions as running from the conserved cysteine to phenylalanine. To get clonality, Shannon entropy was normalized by log2 of the number of productive unique TCRs and the result was subtracted from 1. Whether each scalp clone was CD4 or CD8 was inferred by checking scalp TCRbeta sequences against the CD4 and CD8 repertoires from sorted blood. The table was pulled from immuneACCESS by TCRdb, which kept in-frame rearrangements only. Such tables lose some clones; where checked, under half of the loss comes from unresolved V genes, and the rest has no known cause. That table supplies the V and J calls and clone size; D and trimming were determined from the DNA. The sample yields around 250,000 clones; less than 80% were counted once. The leading ten clones occupy approximately 1.2% of the sample.

This specimen's time point label, interpreted: baseline before oral tofacitinib. Peripheral blood and lesional scalp punch biopsies were obtained from patients with alopecia areata. PBMCs were isolated by density centrifugation and stained for CD3, CD4 and CD8, after which CD4+ and CD8+ T cells were sorted on a FACSAria. This entry is derived from a study of CD8+ T cells in alopecia areata (dated by TCRdb to 2016 to 2019). As for the study more broadly: Treated patients were enrolled in an open-label pilot trial of oral tofacitinib, 5 to 10 mg twice daily, for moderate-to-severe alopecia areata. Tofacitinib was administered for 6 to 18 months, and 6 months of follow-up off drug were then conducted to assess delayed response and recurrence. immunoSEQ multiplex PCR using 35 Vbeta forward primers and 13 Jbeta reverse primers was used to amplify TCRbeta CDR3 regions. Patients on tofacitinib were biopsied at baseline and after 4 and 24 weeks of treatment, and several of the patients also had a later scalp biopsy. RNA came from the PAXgene miRNA kit for fixed scalp, the miRNeasy kit for PBMCs, and the RNeasy kit for mouse skin. Scalp clonality was compared among normal scalp (n=4), patchy alopecia areata scalp (n=8), and alopecia totalis/universalis scalp (n=8). The study used high-throughput TCRbeta sequencing to examine T cell clonal expansion in alopecia areata, in both the C3H/HeJ mouse model and human patients. On the human side, TCRbeta sequencing was run on scalp tissue and on sorted CD4+ and CD8+ peripheral blood T cells from healthy controls and from alopecia areata patients with either patchy or totalis/universalis disease. General study outcomes and caveats: Unlike mouse skin, which is dominated by gammadelta T cells, normal human skin has resident alphabeta T cells that are also sequenced, and this complicates analysis of the scalp TCR repertoire. TCR sequences shared between patients were less clear than in mice, possibly partly because of HLA diversity in the patient population. Compared with normal scalp, lesional scalp, particularly in alopecia totalis/universalis, had higher clonality and more expanded CD8+ clones, which suggests antigenic drive.

This TCR was recovered from a human donor with alopecia areata. The material sequenced was CD4+ T cells sorted from blood, taken at week 0. The V gene is TRBV2 and the J gene is TRBJ1-5, with no confident D gene call. The DNA sequence follows: TGTGCCAGCAGTGAATATCTAAATCAGCCCCAGCATTTT. Translated, this is CASSEYLNQPQHF.